This T cell receptor beta chain was documented in a study of cytomegalovirus exposure and HLA in healthy donors. Here immunoSEQ multiplex PCR was the method, and the copy in TCRdb shows in-frame clones only, minus some. The table lists some 130,000 clones, 70% to 85% of them singletons, with roughly 27% in the top ten. The CDR3 contains 13 residues. Findings and caveats of the study: It was confirmed in vitro that a few of the CMV-associated chains were specific for CMV antigens.

With regard to this clone: What it binds is not known.

This rearrangement joins TRBV21-1 to TRBJ2-7; the table calls TRBD2, which could not be checked here. TRBV21-1 is listed as a pseudogene. This sequence originates from a man aged 30-40 years in good health and CMV-seropositive. Specimen: PBMCs. In DNA form, the CDR3 reads TGTGCCAGCGGGGAGGGAGAGGACTACGAGCAGTACTTC. This translates into CASGEGEDYEQYF.